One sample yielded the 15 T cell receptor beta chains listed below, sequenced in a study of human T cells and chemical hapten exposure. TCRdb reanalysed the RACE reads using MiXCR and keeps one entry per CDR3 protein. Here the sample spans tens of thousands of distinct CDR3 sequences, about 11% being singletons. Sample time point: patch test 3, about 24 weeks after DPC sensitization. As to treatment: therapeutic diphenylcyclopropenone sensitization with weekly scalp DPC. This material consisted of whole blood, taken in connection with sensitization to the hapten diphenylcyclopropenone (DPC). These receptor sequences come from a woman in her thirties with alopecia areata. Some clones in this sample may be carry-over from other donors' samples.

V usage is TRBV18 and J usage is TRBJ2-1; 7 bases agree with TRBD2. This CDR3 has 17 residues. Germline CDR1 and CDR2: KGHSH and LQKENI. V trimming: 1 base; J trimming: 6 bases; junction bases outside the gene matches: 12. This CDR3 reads CASSPHTSGILSNEQFF. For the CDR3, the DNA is TGTGCCAGCTCACCACACACAAGCGGGATCTTAAGCAATGAGCAGTTCTTC.

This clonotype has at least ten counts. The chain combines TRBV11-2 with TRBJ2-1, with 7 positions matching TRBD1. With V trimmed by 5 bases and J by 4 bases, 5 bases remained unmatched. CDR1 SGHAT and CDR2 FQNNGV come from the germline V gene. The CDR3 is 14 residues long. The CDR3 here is CASSRQGQYNEQFF. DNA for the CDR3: TGTGCCAGCAGCAGACAGGGACAGTACAATGAGCAGTTCTTC.

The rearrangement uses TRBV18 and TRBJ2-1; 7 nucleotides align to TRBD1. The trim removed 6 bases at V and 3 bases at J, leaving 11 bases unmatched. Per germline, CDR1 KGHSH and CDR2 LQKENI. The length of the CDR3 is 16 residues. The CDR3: CASSLTGDGYYNEQFF. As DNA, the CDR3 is TGTGCCAGCTCCCTAACAGGGGATGGATACTACAATGAGCAGTTCTTC.

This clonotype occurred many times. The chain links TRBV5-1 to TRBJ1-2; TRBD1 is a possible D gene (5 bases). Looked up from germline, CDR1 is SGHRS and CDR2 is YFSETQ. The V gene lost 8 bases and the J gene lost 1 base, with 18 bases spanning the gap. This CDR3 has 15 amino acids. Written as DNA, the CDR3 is TGCGCCAGTCGAGGCGGGACGGCTAATAACTATGGCTACACCTTC. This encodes CASRGGTANNYGYTF. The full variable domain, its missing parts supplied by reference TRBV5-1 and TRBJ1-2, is KAGVTQTPRYLIKTRGQQVTLSCSPISGHRSVSWYQQTPGQGLQFLFEYFSETQRNKGNFPGRFSGRQFSNSRSEMNVSTLELGDSALYLCASRGGTANNYGYTFGSGTRLTVV.

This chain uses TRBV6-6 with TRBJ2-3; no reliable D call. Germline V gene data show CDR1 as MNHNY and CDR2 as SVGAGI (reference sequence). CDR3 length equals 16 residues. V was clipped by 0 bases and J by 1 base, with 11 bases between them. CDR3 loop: CASSYSTRRGTDTQYF. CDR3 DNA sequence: TGTGCCAGCAGTTACTCGACCCGACGGGGCACAGATACGCAGTATTTT.

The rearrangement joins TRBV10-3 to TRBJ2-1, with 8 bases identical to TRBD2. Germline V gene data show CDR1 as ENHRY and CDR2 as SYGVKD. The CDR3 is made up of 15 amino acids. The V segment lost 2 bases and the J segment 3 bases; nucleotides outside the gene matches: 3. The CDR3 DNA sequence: TGTGCCATCAGTGAGCTGGGACTAGGCTACAATGAGCAGTTCTTC. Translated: CAISELGLGYNEQFF.

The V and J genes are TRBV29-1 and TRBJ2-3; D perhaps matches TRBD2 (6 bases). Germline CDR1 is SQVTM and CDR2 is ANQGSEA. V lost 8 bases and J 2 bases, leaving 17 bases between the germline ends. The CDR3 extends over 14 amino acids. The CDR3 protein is CSYERERATDTQYF. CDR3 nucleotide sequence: TGCAGCTATGAACGGGAGCGCGCCACAGATACGCAGTATTTT.

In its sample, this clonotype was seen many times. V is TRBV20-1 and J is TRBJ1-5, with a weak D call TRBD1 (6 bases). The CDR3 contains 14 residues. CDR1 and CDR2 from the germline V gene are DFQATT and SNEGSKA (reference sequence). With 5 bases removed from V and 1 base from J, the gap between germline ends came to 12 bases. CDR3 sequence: CSAGRGSSNQPQHF. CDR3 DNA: TGCAGTGCTGGCAGGGGTTCGAGCAATCAGCCCCAGCATTTT.

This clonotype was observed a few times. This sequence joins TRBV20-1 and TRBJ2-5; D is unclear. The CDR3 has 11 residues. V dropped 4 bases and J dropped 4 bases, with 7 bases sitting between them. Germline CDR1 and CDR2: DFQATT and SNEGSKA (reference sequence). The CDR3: CSAIRPETQYF. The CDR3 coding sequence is TGCAGTGCTATACGACCAGAGACCCAGTACTTC.

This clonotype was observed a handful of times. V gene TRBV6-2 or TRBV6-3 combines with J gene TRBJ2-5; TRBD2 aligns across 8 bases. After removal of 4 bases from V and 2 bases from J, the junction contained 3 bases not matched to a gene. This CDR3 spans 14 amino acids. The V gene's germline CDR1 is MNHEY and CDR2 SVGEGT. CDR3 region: CASSLRLAQETQYF. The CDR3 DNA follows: TGTGCCAGCAGTTTGAGACTAGCGCAAGAGACCCAGTACTTC.

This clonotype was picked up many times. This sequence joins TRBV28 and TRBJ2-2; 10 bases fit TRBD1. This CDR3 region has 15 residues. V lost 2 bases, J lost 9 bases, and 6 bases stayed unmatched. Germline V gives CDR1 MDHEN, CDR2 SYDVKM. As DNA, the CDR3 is TGTGCCAGCAGTTTAGCCGGGACAGGGGACCGGGAGCTGTTTTTT. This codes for CASSLAGTGDRELFF.

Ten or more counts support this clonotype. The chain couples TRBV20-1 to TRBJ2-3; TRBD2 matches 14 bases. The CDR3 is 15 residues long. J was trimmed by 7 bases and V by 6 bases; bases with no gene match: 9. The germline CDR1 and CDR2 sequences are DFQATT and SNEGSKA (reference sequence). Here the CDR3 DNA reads TGCAGTGCGGCCGGGACTAGCGGGAGAGGAAATACGCAGTATTTT. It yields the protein CSAAGTSGRGNTQYF.

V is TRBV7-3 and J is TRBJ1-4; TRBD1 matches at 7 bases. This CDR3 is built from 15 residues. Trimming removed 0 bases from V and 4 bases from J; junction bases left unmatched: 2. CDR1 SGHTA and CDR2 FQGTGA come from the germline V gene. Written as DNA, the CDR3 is TGTGCCAGCAGCTTAACCGGGACAGTTAATGAAAAACTGTTTTTT. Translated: CASSLTGTVNEKLFF.

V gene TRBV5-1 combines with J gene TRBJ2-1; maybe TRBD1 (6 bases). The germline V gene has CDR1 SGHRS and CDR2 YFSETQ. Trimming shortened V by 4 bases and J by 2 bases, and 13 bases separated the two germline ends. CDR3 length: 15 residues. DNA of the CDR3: TGCGCCAGCAGCATGCCGGGACAAACCTACAATGAGCAGTTCTTC. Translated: CASSMPGQTYNEQFF.

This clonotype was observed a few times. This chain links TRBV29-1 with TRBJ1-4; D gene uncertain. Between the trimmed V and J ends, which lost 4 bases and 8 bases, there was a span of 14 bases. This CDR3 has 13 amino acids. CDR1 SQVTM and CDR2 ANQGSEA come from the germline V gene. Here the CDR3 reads CSVAFGIGEKLFF. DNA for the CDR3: TGCAGCGTTGCTTTTGGGATCGGCGAAAAACTGTTTTTT.